Listed below are T cell receptor beta chains from one sample, sequenced in a study of T cells after posttransplantation cyclophosphamide. Here immunoSEQ multiplex PCR was the method, and the copy in TCRdb shows in-frame clones only, minus some. The sample contains 6,000 to 8,000 clones, none of them singletons. Specimen: PBMCs, collected after an allogeneic stem cell transplant with post-transplant cyclophosphamide. The receptor source for this set is a male patient between 25 and 39 years old who received an allogeneic stem cell transplant from an unrelated donor, was CMV-positive, and had acute and chronic GVHD. Some T cells may be the graft donor's. The CDR3 runs from the conserved cysteine through the conserved F or W. The D gene is left open where the match is weak. Clone size is given as once, few, many or a size class.

v_gene: TRBV5-8; j_gene: TRBJ1-5; d_gene: -; abundance: many; CDR3aa: CASSLGVSGDQPQHF; CDR3nt: TGTGCCAGCAGCTTGGGCGTGTCGGGGGATCAGCCCCAGCATTTT
v_gene: TRBV18; j_gene: TRBJ2-5; d_gene: TRBD1; abundance: many; CDR3aa: CASSPLTTGRETQYF; CDR3nt: TGTGCCAGCTCACCACTGACGACAGGGAGAGAGACCCAGTACTTC
v_gene: TRBV4-3; j_gene: TRBJ1-4; d_gene: TRBD1; abundance: many; CDR3aa: CASSQARDRGVRTNEKLFF; CDR3nt: TGCGCCAGCAGCCAGGCCCGGGACAGGGGAGTAAGGACTAATGAAAAACTGTTTTTT
v_gene: TRBV2; j_gene: TRBJ1-1; d_gene: -; abundance: many; CDR3aa: CASSENSRNTEAFF; CDR3nt: TGTGCCAGCAGTGAAAACAGTCGGAACACTGAAGCTTTCTTT
v_gene: TRBV25-1; j_gene: TRBJ1-2; d_gene: -; abundance: many; CDR3aa: CASRKGLNYGYTF; CDR3nt: TGTGCCAGCAGAAAGGGACTTAACTATGGCTACACCTTC
v_gene: TRBV10-3; j_gene: TRBJ2-3; d_gene: -; abundance: medium-sized; CDR3aa: CATAVNPSTDTQYF; CDR3nt: TGTGCCACTGCGGTAAATCCTAGCACAGATACGCAGTATTTT
v_gene: TRBV5-1; j_gene: TRBJ1-3; d_gene: -; abundance: many; CDR3aa: CASSLEPLRANTIYF; CDR3nt: TGCGCCAGCAGCTTGGAGCCGCTTAGGGCAAACACCATATATTTT
v_gene: TRBV6-5; j_gene: TRBJ1-5; d_gene: TRBD1; abundance: medium-sized; CDR3aa: CASSRGQGNQPQHF; CDR3nt: TGTGCCAGCAGTAGAGGACAGGGTAATCAGCCCCAGCATTTT
v_gene: TRBV7-2; j_gene: TRBJ2-3; d_gene: -; abundance: many; CDR3aa: CASSEYRFTSTDTQYF; CDR3nt: TGTGCCAGCAGCGAATACAGGTTTACTAGCACAGATACGCAGTATTTT
v_gene: TRBV5-6; j_gene: TRBJ1-5; d_gene: TRBD1; abundance: many; CDR3aa: CASSLGQESRPQHF; CDR3nt: TGTGCCAGCAGCCTCGGACAGGAGAGCAGGCCCCAGCATTTT
v_gene: TRBV6-2/TRBV6-3; j_gene: TRBJ1-1; d_gene: TRBD1; abundance: many; CDR3aa: CASSYGAGGAGDAFF; CDR3nt: TGTGCCAGCAGTTACGGGGCAGGGGGCGCGGGTGACGCTTTCTTT
v_gene: TRBV5-1; j_gene: TRBJ2-5; d_gene: TRBD2; abundance: many; CDR3aa: CASSFLWLAGKEKETQYF; CDR3nt: TGCGCCAGCAGCTTCCTTTGGCTAGCGGGAAAGGAGAAAGAGACCCAGTACTTC
v_gene: TRBV7-2; j_gene: TRBJ1-6; d_gene: -; abundance: many; CDR3aa: CASSEAGGSRSPLHF; CDR3nt: TGTGCCAGCAGTGAGGCGGGGGGAAGTCGGTCACCCCTCCACTTT
v_gene: TRBV19; j_gene: TRBJ1-2; d_gene: -; abundance: many; CDR3aa: CASTDTRQYYGYTF; CDR3nt: TGTGCCAGTACCGACACCCGACAGTACTATGGCTACACCTTC
v_gene: TRBV6-6; j_gene: TRBJ1-2; d_gene: TRBD1; abundance: many; CDR3aa: CASSYLGGQGFYGYTF; CDR3nt: TGTGCCAGCAGTTACCTGGGAGGACAGGGATTCTATGGCTACACCTTC
v_gene: TRBV12-3/TRBV12-4; j_gene: TRBJ2-3; d_gene: -; abundance: few; CDR3aa: CASSPRAGGLADTQYF; CDR3nt: TGTGCCAGCAGTCCCAGGGCAGGGGGGCTCGCAGATACGCAGTATTTT
v_gene: TRBV19; j_gene: TRBJ2-5; d_gene: TRBD2; abundance: many; CDR3aa: CASSGTSGPWEETQYF; CDR3nt: TGTGCCAGTAGTGGGACTAGCGGACCCTGGGAAGAGACCCAGTACTTC
v_gene: TRBV12-3/TRBV12-4; j_gene: TRBJ2-3; d_gene: -; abundance: many; CDR3aa: CASPPFRARRGDTQYF; CDR3nt: TGTGCCAGCCCCCCCTTTAGGGCCCGGCGGGGAGATACGCAGTATTTT
v_gene: TRBV2; j_gene: TRBJ2-3; d_gene: -; abundance: many; CDR3aa: CASSRLSPSTDTQYF; CDR3nt: TGTGCCAGCAGCCGACTTTCCCCTAGCACAGATACGCAGTATTTT
v_gene: TRBV11-3; j_gene: TRBJ2-1; d_gene: TRBD2; abundance: many; CDR3aa: CASSLTAGGRNEQFF; CDR3nt: TGTGCCAGCAGCTTAACAGCGGGGGGCCGGAATGAGCAGTTCTTC
v_gene: TRBV6-5; j_gene: TRBJ2-7; d_gene: TRBD2; abundance: many; CDR3aa: CASSPAGGQSYEQYF; CDR3nt: TGTGCCAGCAGTCCTGCGGGGGGTCAATCCTACGAGCAGTACTTC
v_gene: TRBV6-5; j_gene: TRBJ1-1; d_gene: TRBD1; abundance: many; CDR3aa: CASSPRTGGTEAFF; CDR3nt: TGTGCCAGCAGTCCGAGGACAGGGGGGACTGAAGCTTTCTTT